This T cell receptor beta chain came from a study of T cell responses to AZD1222 COVID-19 vaccine (TCRdb year 2021). Broadly, across the study: TCR sequencing covered roughly 230 trial participants: 207 given two doses of AZD1222 and around 25 given two doses of MenACWY control vaccine. Trial participants were enrolled by age into subgroups of 18-55, 56-69 and 70-plus years, and around 150, 28 and 57 TCR-sequenced participants, respectively, were included in these subgroups. Broader findings and caveats from the paper: In the small 56-69-year group, the increase in depth fell short of significance, most likely because of low power. The vaccine-associated CD4 TCRs covered the entire spike protein, and the dominant responses fell in regions 160-218 and 743-854. Most participants were white British and females outnumbered males, and the authors suggested that clonal diversity may have been underestimated. No day 14 peak-response samples were available, so repertoires were characterized only after the peak T cell response. Conclusions about previously exposed vaccinees were limited because only six or seven AZD1222 recipients were SARS-CoV-2 seropositive at baseline. Reportedly, almost half of the unique spike-specific TCRs recognized epitopes lying outside the regions that are mutated in the B.1.351 and B.1.1.7 variants. After two AZD1222 doses, spike-specific TCR breadth and depth were significantly higher than at day 0 and than in MenACWY recipients.

The time point tag for this specimen amounts to: about 28 days (+/-7) after the second vaccine dose. AZD1222 recipients with second doses at about 4 weeks or about 12 weeks were pooled, because spike-specific TCR depth and breadth did not differ between schedules. Vaccinee samples were obtained from the UK trials COV001 and COV002, which included a single-blind randomized controlled phase 2/3 trial of AZD1222 (ChAdOx1 nCoV-19) in healthy adults. For TCRbeta chain sequencing, PBMC samples were collected from trial participants at day 0 and at day 28 after the second dose. A word on this clone: It lacks a known antigen. No qualities accompany the bases; no much larger clone lies one base away.

Deletion took 0 bases off V and 3 bases off J, with a span of 14 bases between the germline ends. Including cysteine and phenylalanine, the CDR3 has 17 amino acids. Only the CDR3 portion is preserved as DNA: 51 bases, with reading frame beginning at the first base. Taken from the germline V gene, the CDR1 and CDR2 loops are LGHNA and YSLEER. The CDR3 regions of human TCRbeta chains were subjected to immunosequencing. From the authors' description of their analysis: TCRs in the repertoires were matched against a reference library of SARS-CoV-2-specific TCRs that had been generated with the MIRA antigen-specificity platform. Breadth was defined as the fraction of unique TCRs that were SARS-CoV-2-associated, and depth was defined as the fraction of total T cells that were SARS-CoV-2-associated. Using the MIRA data, every spike-specific TCR was mapped to the spike region that the TCR reacted to and assigned to either a CD4 or a CD8 class. Log10-transformed breadth and depth values were compared by one-way ANOVA with Sidak's multiple comparisons tests. Not all clones reach the TCRdb copy of this immuneACCESS table, which keeps in-frame sequences only. Checked studies attribute under half of the gap to unresolved V genes and leave the rest unexplained. The V and J calls and clone size come from that table; D and trimming were worked out from the DNA. The sample includes fewer than 150,000 clones, with around 88% observed a single time. The ten largest clones add up to about 6% of the sample.

The chain couples TRBV4-3 to TRBJ1-4; the D gene identity is not certain. This receptor was obtained from an adult who received the AZD1222 COVID-19 vaccine. The sample in question was peripheral blood, obtained 28 days after the second AZD1222 dose. CDR3 region: CASSQDAAGRPNEKLFF. The DNA sequence is as follows: TGCGCCAGCAGCCAAGATGCGGCAGGACGGCCTAATGAAAAACTGTTTTTT.